Presented here are 16 T cell receptor beta chains from one specimen sequenced in a study of T cell changes during pregnancy in multiple sclerosis. Assay: immunoSEQ multiplex PCR; the TCRdb copy retains only in-frame clones and omits some. The table lists around 74,000 clones, approximately 91% of them singletons. The sequences come from peripheral blood, collected before pregnancy. The receptors come from a female donor with multiple sclerosis, enrolled in a pregnancy study.

Only a few counts were recorded for this clone. This chain links TRBV2 with TRBJ1-1, with a possible D match to TRBD1 (6 bases). The ends were cut back, 6 bases at V and 5 bases at J, with 19 bases in the middle. The CDR3 is 15 residues long. Per germline, CDR1 SNHLY and CDR2 FYNNEI. In DNA, the CDR3 is TGTGCCAGCAGAAAGTTTACAGGGAGAGGGACTGAAGCTTTCTTT. Protein sequence: CASRKFTGRGTEAFF.

V and J are TRBV7-6 and TRBJ2-7, with D maybe TRBD1 (5 bases). Deletions cut 5 bases from V and 5 bases from J, with 16 bases between. This CDR3 contains 14 residues. Germline V lookup: CDR1 SGHVS, CDR2 FNYEAQ. The CDR3 DNA reads TGTGCCAGCAGCCCGAGACAGCTTAAGCACGAGCAGTACTTC. It specifies CASSPRQLKHEQYF.

In nucleotides, the CDR3 is TGTGCCAGCAGTCCCCGGGACAGGGTATCCTCACCCCTCCACTTT. This sequence encodes CASSPRDRVSSPLHF. This rearrangement joins TRBV28 to TRBJ1-6; TRBD1 agrees at 9 bases. Per the germline V gene, CDR1 is MDHEN and CDR2 is SYDVKM. The CDR3 is 15 residues long. With V trimmed by 5 bases and J by 10 bases, 9 bases remained unmatched.

The genes are TRBV5-4 and TRBJ2-7, with 9 positions matching TRBD2. V was pared by 7 bases and J by 0 bases, with 5 bases of the junction left unmatched. The length of the CDR3 is 14 residues. Germline V gives CDR1 SGHNT, CDR2 YYREEE (reference sequence). CDR3 sequence (DNA): TGTGCCAGCTCTCTAGCGGGGAACTCCTACGAGCAGTACTTC. Translating it yields CASSLAGNSYEQYF.

The chain uses TRBV4-1 and TRBJ2-3; TRBD2 matches at 7 bases. This CDR3 has 14 amino acids. The J segment lost 3 bases and the V segment lost 0 bases, leaving 0 bases of the junction unmatched. Germline V gene lookup returns CDR1 MGHRA and CDR2 YSYEKL. Here the CDR3 reads CASSQDGGTDTQYF. CDR3 coding DNA: TGCGCCAGCAGCCAAGACGGGGGGACAGATACGCAGTATTTT.

The chain joins TRBV4-1 to TRBJ2-3; 8 bases align to TRBD1. Germline V CDR1 and CDR2: MGHRA, YSYEKL. The CDR3 contains 17 residues. V dropped 4 bases and J dropped 5; count of bases not matched to a gene: 14. The CDR3 DNA reads as TGCGCCAGCAGCCTTCGCAGGGGGCCCTCTGAGGAAGATACGCAGTATTTT. The encoded protein is CASSLRRGPSEEDTQYF.

The chain links TRBV2 to TRBJ1-1; D might be TRBD1 (6 bases). Germline loops: CDR1 SNHLY, CDR2 FYNNEI. V was shortened by 6 bases and J by 0 bases, with 11 bases between the two germline ends. This CDR3 is 14 amino acids long. The CDR3 protein is CASRRTEMNTEAFF. In nucleotides, the CDR3 is TGTGCCAGCAGAAGGACAGAGATGAACACTGAAGCTTTCTTT.

CDR3 nucleotide sequence: TGCGCCAGCAGCCTTAGACACGACCCAGGAGAGACCCAGTACTTC. This translates into CASSLRHDPGETQYF. V is TRBV5-1 and J is TRBJ2-5; D unclear. The CDR3 sequence is 15 residues long. Germline CDR1 reads SGHRS; CDR2 reads YFSETQ. V was pared by 4 bases and J by 4 bases, with 17 bases between.

V gene TRBV6-5 combines with J gene TRBJ1-1; maybe TRBD1 (5 bases). Germline-derived CDR1 and CDR2 are MNHEY and SVGAGI. The CDR3 is 14 amino acids. With 0 bases removed from V and 6 bases from J, the gap between germline ends came to 11 bases. The CDR3 bases are TGTGCCAGCAGTTACTCGGCAGGGAAATCTGAAGCTTTCTTT. This translates into CASSYSAGKSEAFF.

This sequence joins TRBV19 and TRBJ2-7, with D possibly being TRBD2 (5 bases). This CDR3 is built from 11 residues. Germline CDR1 is LNHDA and CDR2 is SQIVND (reference sequence). V was trimmed by 8 bases and J by 6 bases, leaving 11 bases between them. DNA for the CDR3: TGTGCCAGTGACGAGGGTGGCGAGCAGTACTTC. Protein product: CASDEGGEQYF.

The chain links TRBV19 to TRBJ1-1; 8 bases map to TRBD1. CDR1 is LNHDA and CDR2 is SQIVND in the germline V gene (reference sequence). This CDR3 contains 14 residues. The J segment lost 2 bases and the V segment lost 6 bases, leaving 5 bases of the junction unmatched. The CDR3 nucleotides are TGTGCCAGTAGATGGCAGGGGGCAAACACTGAAGCTTTCTTT. This sequence encodes CASRWQGANTEAFF.

A single count supports this clone. The chain combines TRBV7-9 with TRBJ2-7; TRBD1 might be the D (5 bases). Germline-derived CDR1 and CDR2 are SEHNR and FQNEAQ (reference sequence). The CDR3 has 14 amino acids. V was cut by 1 base and J by 0 bases, with 7 bases left in between. The CDR3 loop reads CASSLEDSSYEQYF. The CDR3 DNA is TGTGCCAGCAGCTTAGAAGACAGCTCCTACGAGCAGTACTTC.

The CDR3 is CASTLGQGTNTGELFF. The DNA of the CDR3 is TGTGCCAGCACCCTAGGACAGGGGACGAACACCGGGGAGCTGTTTTTT. The V and J genes are TRBV9 and TRBJ2-2; the match to TRBD1 covers 9 bases. V gave up 6 bases and J gave up 0 bases; unmatched junction bases: 6. CDR3 size: 16 residues. From germline, CDR1 is SGDLS and CDR2 YYNGEE.

The gene calls are TRBV7-2 and TRBJ2-1; 9 nucleotides match TRBD1. V shed 5 bases and J 9 bases; nucleotides not matched to a gene: 14. In germline, CDR1 is SGHTA, CDR2 FQGNSA. CDR3 length: 16 amino acids. CDR3: CASSPLGGTGNSEQFF. The CDR3 bases are TGTGCCAGCAGCCCACTCGGAGGGACAGGGAACAGTGAGCAGTTCTTC.

J is TRBJ2-2 and V is TRBV9, with D unresolved. This CDR3 region has 14 residues. Germline V gives CDR1 SGDLS, CDR2 YYNGEE. The germline V and J ends were trimmed by 0 bases and 7 bases, with 10 bases remaining between them. CDR3 loop: CASSVELVGGELFF. As DNA, the CDR3 is TGTGCCAGCAGCGTAGAATTAGTTGGCGGGGAGCTGTTTTTT.

The J gene is TRBJ2-1, the V gene TRBV7-2; maybe TRBD1 (6 bases). This CDR3 has 17 residues. Germline CDR1 SGHTA, CDR2 FQGNSA. Trimming took 2 bases from V and 2 from J, leaving 16 bases between them. CDR3 in amino acids: CASSLIAARGTYNEQFF. The CDR3 DNA follows: TGTGCCAGCAGCTTAATTGCCGCAAGGGGGACCTACAATGAGCAGTTCTTC. Based on the CDR3 plus reference TRBV7-2 and TRBJ2-1, the full variable domain is GAGVSQSPSNKVTEKGKDVELRCDPISGHTALYWYRQSLGQGLEFLIYFQGNSAPDKSGLPSDRFSAERTGGSVSTLTIQRTQQEDSAVYLCASSLIAARGTYNEQFFGPGTRLTVL.